This T cell receptor (beta chain) was retrieved from a study of blood T cell repertoires in COVID-19. Across the study: From the United States, Italy and Spain came samples of acute and convalescent COVID-19. Sample material is recorded as cDNA or gDNA derived from T cells, B-cell-depleted T cells, or PBMCs.

Sequenced by immunoSEQ multiplex PCR; TCRdb stores in-frame clones only, minus some. The sample has about 300,000 clones, around 90% seen once; the top ten hold roughly 5%. Sample: PBMCs or T cells enriched from blood (not recorded which). The sequence was collected from a man aged 55 to 70 who had recovered from COVID-19.

The CDR3 sequence is CASSFVQGGNQPQHF. Here the CDR3 DNA reads TGTGCCAGCAGCTTTGTACAGGGTGGCAATCAGCCCCAGCATTTT. The rearrangement uses TRBV7-9 and TRBJ1-5; maybe TRBD1 (6 bases). V was shortened by 3 bases and J by 2 bases, with 11 bases between the two germline ends. Per germline, CDR1 SEHNR and CDR2 FQNEAQ (reference sequence). The CDR3 has 15 residues. Based on the CDR3 plus reference TRBV7-9 and TRBJ1-5, the full variable domain is DTGVSQNPRHKITKRGQNVTFRCDPISEHNRLYWYRQTLGQGPEFLTYFQNEAQLEKSRLLSDRFSAERPKGSFSTLEIQRTEQGDSAMYLCASSFVQGGNQPQHFGDGTRLSIL.